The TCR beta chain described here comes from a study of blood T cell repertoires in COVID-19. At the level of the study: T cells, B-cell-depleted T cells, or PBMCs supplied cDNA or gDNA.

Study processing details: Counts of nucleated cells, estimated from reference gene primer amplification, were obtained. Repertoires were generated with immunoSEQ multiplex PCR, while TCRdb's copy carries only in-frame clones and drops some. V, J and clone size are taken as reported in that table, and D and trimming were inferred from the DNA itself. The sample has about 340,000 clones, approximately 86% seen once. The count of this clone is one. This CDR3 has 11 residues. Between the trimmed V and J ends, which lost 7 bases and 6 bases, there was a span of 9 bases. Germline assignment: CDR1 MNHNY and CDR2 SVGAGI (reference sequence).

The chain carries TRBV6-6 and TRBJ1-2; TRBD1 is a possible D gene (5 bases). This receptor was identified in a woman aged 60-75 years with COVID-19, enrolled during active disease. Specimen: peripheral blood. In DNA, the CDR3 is TGTGCCAGCAACACGGGGGATGGCTACACCTTC. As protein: CASNTGDGYTF.